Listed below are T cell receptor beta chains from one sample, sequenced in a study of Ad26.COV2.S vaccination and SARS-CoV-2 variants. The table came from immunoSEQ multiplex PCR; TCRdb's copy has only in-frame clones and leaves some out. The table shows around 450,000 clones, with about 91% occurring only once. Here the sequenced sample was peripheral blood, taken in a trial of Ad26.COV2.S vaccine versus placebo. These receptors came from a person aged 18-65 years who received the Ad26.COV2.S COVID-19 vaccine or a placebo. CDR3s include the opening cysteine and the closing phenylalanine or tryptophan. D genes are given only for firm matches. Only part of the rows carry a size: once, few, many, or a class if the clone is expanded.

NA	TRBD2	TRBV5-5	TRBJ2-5	CASSLRRTSGLETQYF	TGTGCCAGCAGCTTGCGCCGGACTAGCGGGCTAGAGACCCAGTACTTC
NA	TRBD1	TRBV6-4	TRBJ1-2	CASRASGGAYGYTF	TGTGCCAGCAGGGCATCAGGGGGCGCCTATGGCTACACCTTC
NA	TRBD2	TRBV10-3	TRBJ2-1	CATLTSGRVGEQFF	TGTGCCACCTTGACTAGCGGGAGAGTCGGTGAGCAGTTCTTC
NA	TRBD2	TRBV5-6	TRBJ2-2	CASSWGLAGGSGLFF	TGTGCCAGCAGCTGGGGACTAGCGGGAGGAAGTGGGCTGTTTTTT
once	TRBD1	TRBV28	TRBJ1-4	CASSSKRDSYNEKLFF	TGTGCCAGCAGTTCCAAGCGGGACAGCTATAATGAAAAACTGTTTTTT
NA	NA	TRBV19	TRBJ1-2	CASSTGQNSYGYTF	TGTGCCAGTAGCACGGGACAAAACAGCTATGGCTACACCTTC
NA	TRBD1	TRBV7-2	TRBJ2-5	CASSSSRDRGRETQYF	TGTGCCAGCAGCTCATCCCGGGACAGGGGCAGGGAGACCCAGTACTTC
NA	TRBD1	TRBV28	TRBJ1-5	CASLSGTGHQPQHF	TGTGCCAGCCTTTCCGGGACAGGGCATCAGCCCCAGCATTTT
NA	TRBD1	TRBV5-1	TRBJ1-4	CASSLDRGGEKLFF	TGCGCCAGCAGCTTGGACAGGGGTGGTGAAAAACTGTTTTTT
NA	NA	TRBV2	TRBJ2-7	CASSLKYEQYF	TGTGCCAGCAGCCTCAAATACGAGCAGTACTTC
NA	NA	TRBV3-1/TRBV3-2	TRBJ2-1	CASSQGRGPLYNEQFF	TGTGCCAGCAGCCAAGGACGGGGGCCACTCTACAATGAGCAGTTCTTC
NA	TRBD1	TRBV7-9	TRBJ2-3	CASSRHGQDTDTQYF	TGTGCCAGCAGCCGCCATGGACAGGACACAGATACGCAGTATTTT
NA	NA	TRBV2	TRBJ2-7	CASRGRTYEQYF	TGTGCCAGCAGAGGACGGACCTACGAGCAGTACTTC
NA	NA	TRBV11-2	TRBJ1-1	CASTRGGGAEAFF	TGTGCCAGCACCCGGGGCGGGGGGGCTGAAGCTTTCTTT
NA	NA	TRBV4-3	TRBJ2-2	CASSQTGELFF	TGCGCCAGCAGCCAGACCGGGGAGCTGTTTTTT
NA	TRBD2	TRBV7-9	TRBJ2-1	CASSPGGVSGYEQFF	TGTGCCAGCAGCCCGGGGGGGGTGTCAGGGTATGAGCAGTTCTTC
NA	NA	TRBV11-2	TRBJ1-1	CASSSGLGTEAFF	TGTGCCAGCAGCTCCGGACTGGGCACTGAAGCTTTCTTT
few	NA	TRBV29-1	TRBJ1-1	CSVLPRGTEAFF	TGCAGCGTTTTGCCCCGGGGCACTGAAGCTTTCTTT
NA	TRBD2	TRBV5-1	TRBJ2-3	CASSKTSGGLIVGTDTQYF	TGCGCCAGCAGCAAGACTAGCGGGGGCTTGATTGTGGGCACAGATACGCAGTATTTT
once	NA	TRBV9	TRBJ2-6	CASSVAPLDPTGANVLTF	TGTGCCAGCAGCGTAGCGCCCCTGGACCCTACTGGGGCCAACGTCCTGACTTTC
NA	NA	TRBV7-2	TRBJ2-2	CASSFRIWGGELFF	TGTGCCAGCAGCTTTCGGATTTGGGGCGGGGAGCTGTTTTTT
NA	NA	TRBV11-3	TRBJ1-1	CASSLGGWGAWGHTEAFF	TGTGCCAGCAGCTTAGGTGGTTGGGGGGCATGGGGGCACACTGAAGCTTTCTTT
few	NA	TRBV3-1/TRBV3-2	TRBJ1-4	CASSQNGEKLFF	TGTGCCAGCAGCCAAAATGGAGAAAAACTGTTTTTT
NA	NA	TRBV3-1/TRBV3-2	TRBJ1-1	CASSRGAGSRTEAFF	TGTGCCAGCAGCCGGGGGGCAGGGAGTCGGACTGAAGCTTTCTTT
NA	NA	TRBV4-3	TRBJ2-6	CASSPVEGANVLTF	TGCGCCAGCAGCCCGGTAGAAGGGGCCAACGTCCTGACTTTC
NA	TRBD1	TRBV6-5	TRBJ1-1	CASTPSGGGAFF	TGTGCCAGCACCCCCTCAGGGGGTGGAGCTTTCTTT
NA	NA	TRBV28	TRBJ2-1	CASRVVGNEQFF	TGTGCCAGCCGTGTTGTGGGGAATGAGCAGTTCTTC
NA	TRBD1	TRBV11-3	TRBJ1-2	CASSQGAGRDGYTF	TGTGCCAGCAGCCAGGGGGCCGGGAGAGATGGCTACACCTTC